These 17 T cell receptor beta chains came from one sample sequenced in a study of blood T cell repertoires in COVID-19. TCRdb's copy holds only in-frame clones and misses some; the assay was immunoSEQ multiplex PCR. The sample has under 300,000 clones, approximately 90% seen once; the top ten hold 0.99%. The sample taken for sequencing was peripheral blood. All receptors come from a woman aged 40 to 49 who had recovered from COVID-19.

The gene calls are TRBV30 and TRBJ2-7; TRBD1 might be the D (6 bases). Trimming took 1 base from V and 2 from J, leaving 12 bases between them. The CDR3 is 14 amino acids. Germline V gene data show CDR1 as GTSNPN and CDR2 as SVGIG (reference sequence). The CDR3 region is CAWSGQGWTYEQYF. CDR3 in DNA: TGTGCCTGGAGTGGGCAGGGGTGGACCTACGAGCAGTACTTC.

The chain couples TRBV24-1 to TRBJ2-3; D possibly corresponds to TRBD1 (5 bases). This CDR3 comprises 14 residues. Deletions cut 5 bases from V and 2 bases from J, with 10 bases between. Germline V lookup: CDR1 KGHDR, CDR2 SFDVKD. The CDR3 protein is CATSALGHTDTQYF. For the CDR3, the DNA is TGTGCCACCAGTGCCTTGGGGCACACAGATACGCAGTATTTT.

V is TRBV5-4 and J is TRBJ2-3; D gene ambiguous. This CDR3 comprises 16 residues. Germline V lookup: CDR1 SGHNT, CDR2 YYREEE (reference sequence). Trimming took off 0 bases at V and 0 bases at J, with 11 bases between the two ends. The chain's CDR3 is CASSLAGGRSTDTQYF. The CDR3 coding sequence is TGTGCCAGCAGCTTGGCCGGTGGGCGTAGCACAGATACGCAGTATTTT.

The rearrangement joins TRBV27 to TRBJ2-6; a possible D gene is TRBD2 (5 bases). V shed 2 bases and J shed 0 bases, with 11 bases lying between them. Looked up from germline, CDR1 is MNHEY and CDR2 is SMNVEV (reference sequence). The CDR3 is 17 amino acids. CDR3 residues: CASSLEGWSSGANVLTF. Written as DNA, the CDR3 is TGTGCCAGCAGTTTAGAGGGATGGAGCTCTGGGGCCAACGTCCTGACTTTC. The full variable domain, rest sourced from reference TRBV27 and TRBJ2-6, is EAQVTQNPRYLITVTGKKLTVTCSQNMNHEYMSWYRQDPGLGLRQIYYSMNVEVTDKGDVPEGYKVSRKEKRNFPLILESPSPNQTSLYFCASSLEGWSSGANVLTFGAGSRLTVL.

The rearrangement uses TRBV18 and TRBJ1-6, with 8 nucleotides matching TRBD1. J was trimmed by 4 bases and V by 2 bases; bases with no gene match: 1. Germline lookup yields CDR1 KGHSH and CDR2 LQKENI. The CDR3 sequence is 15 residues long. CDR3 residues: CASSPGTGYNSPLHF. The CDR3 coding sequence is TGTGCCAGCTCACCAGGGACAGGTTATAATTCACCCCTCCACTTT.

This clone has just one count. The chain employs TRBV12-3 or TRBV12-4 and TRBJ2-1, with D maybe TRBD1 (6 bases). This CDR3 contains 13 residues. V lost 1 base, J lost 8 bases, and 9 bases lay in between. The CDR3 sequence is CASSLDRVDEQFF. CDR3 DNA: TGTGCCAGCAGTTTAGACAGGGTTGATGAGCAGTTCTTC.

In its sample, this clone was seen once. This chain links TRBV7-2 with TRBJ1-1; a weak D match, TRBD1 (5 bases). Looked up from germline, CDR1 is SGHTA and CDR2 is FQGNSA. Trimming pared 8 bases from V and 4 bases from J, leaving 14 bases between. The CDR3 is 13 amino acids. The CDR3 loop reads CASAGTPATEAFF. DNA for the CDR3: TGTGCCAGCGCGGGGACCCCGGCCACTGAAGCTTTCTTT. The full variable domain, completed using reference TRBV7-2 and TRBJ1-1, is GAGVSQSPSNKVTEKGKDVELRCDPISGHTALYWYRQSLGQGLEFLIYFQGNSAPDKSGLPSDRFSAERTGGSVSTLTIQRTQQEDSAVYLCASAGTPATEAFFGQGTRLTVV.

The gene calls are TRBV27 and TRBJ1-6; possible D gene TRBD1, 6 bases. Germline CDR1 is MNHEY and CDR2 is SMNVEV (reference sequence). Between the trimmed V and J ends, which lost 3 bases and 9 bases, there was a span of 12 bases. This CDR3 region has 14 residues. Here the CDR3 reads CASSLGPRGSPLHF. The CDR3 DNA follows: TGTGCCAGCAGTTTGGGCCCCAGGGGTTCACCCCTCCACTTT.

The genes are TRBV9 and TRBJ2-3, with TRBD2 identical over 11 bases. CDR1 and CDR2 (germline): SGDLS, YYNGEE. Trimming removed 3 bases from V and 4 bases from J; junction bases left unmatched: 7. This CDR3 is 16 amino acids long. CDR3 protein: CASSGVAGGGADTQYF. The CDR3 DNA reads as TGTGCCAGCAGCGGAGTAGCGGGAGGGGGTGCAGATACGCAGTATTTT.

The chain has TRBV27 and TRBJ1-2; D is unclear. The ends were cut back, 3 bases at V and 8 bases at J, with 19 bases in the middle. The CDR3 totals 15 residues. Germline lookup yields CDR1 MNHEY and CDR2 SMNVEV (reference sequence). CDR3 coding DNA: TGTGCCAGCAGTTTTTCCGGAGGAATACTGGCCGGCTACACCTTC. It translates to CASSFSGGILAGYTF.

V usage is TRBV5-1 and J usage is TRBJ2-1, with 8 nucleotides matching TRBD1. The CDR3 contains 15 residues. The V gene's germline CDR1 is SGHRS and CDR2 YFSETQ. The junction had 6 bases not matched to a gene; V was cut back by 5 bases and J by 2 bases. For the CDR3, the DNA is TGCGCCAGCAGGCCGACAGGGGTCACCTACAATGAGCAGTTCTTC. It encodes CASRPTGVTYNEQFF.

This clone was recorded only once. This rearrangement joins TRBV5-1 to TRBJ2-2, with TRBD2 as a possible D gene (6 bases). The germline V and J ends were trimmed by 3 bases and 6 bases, with 15 bases remaining between them. CDR3 length: 15 amino acids. Germline V gene sequence: CDR1 SGHRS, CDR2 YFSETQ. In nucleotides, the CDR3 is TGCGCCAGCAGCTCCCGGCGGGATCGGGCCGGGGAGCTGTTTTTT. It encodes CASSSRRDRAGELFF.

The chain couples TRBV5-1 to TRBJ2-3; 12 bases fit TRBD2. J was trimmed by 2 bases and V by 3 bases; bases with no gene match: 4. Germline CDR1 SGHRS, CDR2 YFSETQ. The CDR3 is 16 amino acids. The CDR3 protein is CASSSGTSGFTDTQYF. The CDR3 coding sequence is TGCGCCAGCAGCTCAGGGACTAGCGGGTTCACAGATACGCAGTATTTT.

The V call is TRBV7-2, the J call TRBJ1-2, with D perhaps matching TRBD1 (6 bases). The CDR3 has 16 amino acids. Germline V CDR1 and CDR2: SGHTA, FQGNSA. The germline V and J ends were trimmed by 0 bases and 4 bases, with 15 bases remaining between them. CDR3 loop: CASSLAGAGSGYGYTF. The CDR3 region has the DNA TGTGCCAGCAGCTTAGCGGGGGCAGGGTCGGGCTATGGCTACACCTTC.

The chain carries TRBV4-3 and TRBJ2-1; TRBD2 might be the D (6 bases). V was pared by 4 bases and J by 8 bases, with 15 bases between. The CDR3 is 14 residues long. The germline gives CDR1 LGHNA, CDR2 YSLEER. Here the CDR3 reads CASSPRDSPHEQFF. The CDR3 DNA reads TGCGCCAGCAGCCCCCGGGACTCCCCCCATGAGCAGTTCTTC.

The chain has TRBV5-1 and TRBJ2-1, with 7 bases that match TRBD2. Germline trimming cut 3 bases from V and 5 bases from J; bases unmatched to any gene: 2. The germline CDR1 and CDR2 sequences are SGHRS and YFSETQ. The CDR3 runs 13 residues. CDR3 in amino acids: CASSWGLHNEQFF. CDR3 DNA: TGCGCCAGCAGCTGGGGACTACACAATGAGCAGTTCTTC.

This chain joins TRBV19 and TRBJ2-2; 7 bases align to TRBD2. V was pared by 6 bases and J by 6 bases, with 10 bases of the junction left unmatched. The CDR3 sequence is 15 residues long. Per the germline V gene, CDR1 is LNHDA and CDR2 is SQIVND (reference sequence). CDR3 protein: CASSPGLPNPGELFF. CDR3 coding DNA: TGTGCCAGTAGCCCGGGACTACCCAACCCCGGGGAGCTGTTTTTT.